Listed below are T cell receptor beta chains from one sample, sequenced in a study of blood T cell repertoires in COVID-19. Clones were read by immunoSEQ multiplex PCR, and TCRdb kept only the in-frame ones, dropping some. Here the sample spans around 150,000 clones, around 87% being singletons. Sequencing input: peripheral blood. These receptors all stem from a woman in her thirties or forties with acute or convalescent COVID-19. CDR3s include the opening cysteine and the closing phenylalanine or tryptophan. Fields, in order: V gene, J gene, CDR3 protein.

TRBV18,TRBJ1-2,CASSPQGKDYGYTF
TRBV4-2,TRBJ1-2,CASSHRANYGYTF
TRBV6-2/TRBV6-3,TRBJ1-5,CASSYGSPEVQPQHF
TRBV15,TRBJ1-5,CATSRFPEESQHF
TRBV6-5,TRBJ1-1,CASSPGHFGTEAFF
TRBV7-3,TRBJ2-3,CASSLIPTGPTDTQYF
TRBV7-2,TRBJ2-7,CASSLVVAGGHEQYF
TRBV20-1,TRBJ1-2,CSASELWRYGYTF
TRBV4-3,TRBJ2-7,CASSQDRGSGQWICWYEQYF
TRBV5-6,TRBJ2-3,CASSQELGRTDTQYF
TRBV18,TRBJ2-7,CASSILTGKSSYEQYF
TRBV9,TRBJ2-5,CASSARTGLETQYF
TRBV3-1/TRBV3-2,TRBJ1-6,CASSPMGGRSSSPLHF
TRBV2,TRBJ2-7,CASKAGEGGRSEQYF
TRBV6-5,TRBJ1-1,CASRPHSLNTEAFF
TRBV27,TRBJ2-3,CASSLAGVMGNTDTQYF
TRBV27,TRBJ1-4,CASSTPGQASGKLFF
TRBV10-2,TRBJ1-1,CASNAWGGEAFF
TRBV7-2,TRBJ2-3,CASSLGASGRSDTQYF
TRBV5-1,TRBJ2-7,CASSLAGRAPYEQYF
TRBV5-6,TRBJ1-1,CASTRAGQGMMNTEAFF
TRBV9,TRBJ1-1,CASSGTVHPEAFF
TRBV10-3,TRBJ2-1,CAISGQLAGGNEQFF
TRBV6-5,TRBJ2-2,CASSPNTGELFF
TRBV4-3,TRBJ1-1,CASSQEHRVVAFF